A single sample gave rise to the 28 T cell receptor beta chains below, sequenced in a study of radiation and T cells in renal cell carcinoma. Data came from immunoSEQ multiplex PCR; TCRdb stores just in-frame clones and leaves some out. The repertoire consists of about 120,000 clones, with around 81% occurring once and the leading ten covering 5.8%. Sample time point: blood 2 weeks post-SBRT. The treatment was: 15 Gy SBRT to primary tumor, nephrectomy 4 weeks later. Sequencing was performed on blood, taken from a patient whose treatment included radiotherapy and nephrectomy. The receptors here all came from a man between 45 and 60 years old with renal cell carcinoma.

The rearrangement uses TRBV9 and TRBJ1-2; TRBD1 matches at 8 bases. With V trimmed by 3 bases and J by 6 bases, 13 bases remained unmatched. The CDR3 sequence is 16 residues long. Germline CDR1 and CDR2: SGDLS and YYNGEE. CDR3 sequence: CASSARQGSEADGYTF. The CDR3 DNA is TGTGCCAGCAGCGCTAGACAGGGGTCCGAGGCGGATGGCTACACCTTC.

The CDR3 sequence is CASSQDPGAGDEAFF. CDR3 coding DNA: TGCGCCAGCAGCCAAGATCCGGGGGCAGGCGATGAAGCTTTCTTT. V gene TRBV4-3 combines with J gene TRBJ1-1; possibly TRBD1 for D (6 bases). The CDR3 spans 15 residues. The V end lost 0 bases, the J end lost 7 bases, and 15 bases lay between the germline ends. CDR1 and CDR2 (germline): LGHNA, YSLEER.

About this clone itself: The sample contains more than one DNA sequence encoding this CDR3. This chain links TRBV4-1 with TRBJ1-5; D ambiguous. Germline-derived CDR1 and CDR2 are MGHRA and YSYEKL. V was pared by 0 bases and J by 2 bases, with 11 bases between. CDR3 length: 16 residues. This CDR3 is CASSQDGGIGNQPQHF. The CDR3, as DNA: TGCGCCAGCAGCCAAGATGGTGGGATTGGCAATCAGCCCCAGCATTTT.

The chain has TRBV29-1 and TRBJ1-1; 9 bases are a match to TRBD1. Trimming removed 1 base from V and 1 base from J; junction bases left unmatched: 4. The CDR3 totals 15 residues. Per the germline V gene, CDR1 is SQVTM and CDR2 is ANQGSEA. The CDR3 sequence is CSVEGQGGANTEAFF. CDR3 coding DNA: TGCAGCGTTGAAGGACAGGGGGGCGCGAACACTGAAGCTTTCTTT.

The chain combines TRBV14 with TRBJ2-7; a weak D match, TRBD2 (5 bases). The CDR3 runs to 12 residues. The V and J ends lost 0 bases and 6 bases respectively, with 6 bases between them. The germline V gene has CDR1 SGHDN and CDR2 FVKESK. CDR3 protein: CASSQDSVEQYF. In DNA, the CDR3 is TGTGCCAGCAGCCAAGATAGCGTCGAGCAGTACTTC.

Here the CDR3 DNA reads TGTGCCAGCAGCTTGGGAACAGAGAACACTGAAGCTTTCTTT. Its protein product is CASSLGTENTEAFF. The chain carries TRBV5-6 and TRBJ1-1; D is undetermined. Germline V CDR1 and CDR2: SGHDT, YYEEEE. V was trimmed by 0 bases and J by 1 base, leaving 7 bases between them. The CDR3 runs to 14 residues.

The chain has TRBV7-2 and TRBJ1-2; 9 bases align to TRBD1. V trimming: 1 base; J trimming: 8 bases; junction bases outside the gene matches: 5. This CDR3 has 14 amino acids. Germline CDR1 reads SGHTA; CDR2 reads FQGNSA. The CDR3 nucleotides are TGTGCCAGCAGCTTAGGGGGGACAGGGTTCGGCTACACCTTC. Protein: CASSLGGTGFGYTF.

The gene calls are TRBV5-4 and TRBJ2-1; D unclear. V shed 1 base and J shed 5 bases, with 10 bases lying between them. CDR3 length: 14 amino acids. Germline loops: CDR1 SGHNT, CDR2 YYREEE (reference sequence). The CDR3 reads CASSLYLGNNEQFF. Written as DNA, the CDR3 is TGTGCCAGCAGCTTGTATTTGGGTAACAATGAGCAGTTCTTC.

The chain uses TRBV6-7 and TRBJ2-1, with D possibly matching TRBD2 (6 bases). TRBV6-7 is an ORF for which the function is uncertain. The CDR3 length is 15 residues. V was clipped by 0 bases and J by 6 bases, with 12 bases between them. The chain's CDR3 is CASSYSAGWPNEQFF. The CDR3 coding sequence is TGTGCCAGCAGTTACTCCGCGGGATGGCCCAATGAGCAGTTCTTC.

The CDR3 DNA reads TGTGCCAGCCTGGGGAATGAGCAGTTCTTC. It yields the protein CASLGNEQFF. The gene calls are TRBV28 and TRBJ2-1; no clear D gene. The germline gives CDR1 MDHEN, CDR2 SYDVKM. V was pared by 8 bases and J by 7 bases, with 6 bases between. The CDR3 spans 10 residues.

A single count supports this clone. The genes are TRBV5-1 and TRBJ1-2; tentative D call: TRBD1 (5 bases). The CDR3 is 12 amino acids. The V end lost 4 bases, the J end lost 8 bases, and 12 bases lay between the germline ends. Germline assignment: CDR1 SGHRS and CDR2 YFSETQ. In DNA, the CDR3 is TGCGCCAGCAGCCCTTCAGGGAACGGCTACACCTTC. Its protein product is CASSPSGNGYTF. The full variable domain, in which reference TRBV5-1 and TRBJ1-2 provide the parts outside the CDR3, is KAGVTQTPRYLIKTRGQQVTLSCSPISGHRSVSWYQQTPGQGLQFLFEYFSETQRNKGNFPGRFSGRQFSNSRSEMNVSTLELGDSALYLCASSPSGNGYTFGSGTRLTVV.

The CDR3 coding sequence is TGTGCCAGCTCACCGAGGGACAGTTTAGATACGCAGTATTTT. Translated: CASSPRDSLDTQYF. The rearrangement joins TRBV18 to TRBJ2-3, with TRBD1 matching over 7 bases. This CDR3 has 14 amino acids. Losses at the gene ends were 3 bases for V and 5 bases for J; bases not matched to a gene: 5. Germline CDR1 KGHSH, CDR2 LQKENI.

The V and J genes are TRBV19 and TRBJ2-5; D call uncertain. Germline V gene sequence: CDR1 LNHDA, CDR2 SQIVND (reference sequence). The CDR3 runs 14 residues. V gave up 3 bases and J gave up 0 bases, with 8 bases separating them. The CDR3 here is CASSMVSNQETQYF. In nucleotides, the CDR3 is TGTGCCAGTAGTATGGTGTCCAACCAAGAGACCCAGTACTTC.

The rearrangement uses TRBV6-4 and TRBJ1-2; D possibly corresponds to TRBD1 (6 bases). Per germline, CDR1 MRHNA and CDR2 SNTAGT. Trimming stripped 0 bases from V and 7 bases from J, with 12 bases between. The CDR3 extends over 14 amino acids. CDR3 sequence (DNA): TGTGCCAGCAGTGACTCTGGGGGCGGAGGTGGCTACACCTTC. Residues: CASSDSGGGGGYTF.

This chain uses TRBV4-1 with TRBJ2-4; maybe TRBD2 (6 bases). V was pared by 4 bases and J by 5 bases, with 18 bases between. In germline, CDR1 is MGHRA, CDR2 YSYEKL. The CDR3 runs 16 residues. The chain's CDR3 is CASSPASLAGQNIQYF. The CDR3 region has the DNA TGCGCCAGCAGCCCCGCCTCTCTGGCGGGGCAAAACATTCAGTACTTC.

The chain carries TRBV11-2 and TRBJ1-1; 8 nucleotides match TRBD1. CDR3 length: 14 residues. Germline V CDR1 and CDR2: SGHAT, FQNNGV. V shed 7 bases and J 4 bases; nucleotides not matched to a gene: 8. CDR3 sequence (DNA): TGTGCCAGCACCCTACAGGGGGATAGCACTGAAGCTTTCTTT. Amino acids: CASTLQGDSTEAFF.

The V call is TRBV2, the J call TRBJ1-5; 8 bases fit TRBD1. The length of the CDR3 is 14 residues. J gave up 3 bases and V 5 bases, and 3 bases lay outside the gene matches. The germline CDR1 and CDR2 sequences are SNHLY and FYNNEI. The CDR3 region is CASSLDRVNQPQHF. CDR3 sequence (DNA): TGTGCCAGCAGTCTGGACAGGGTCAATCAGCCCCAGCATTTT.

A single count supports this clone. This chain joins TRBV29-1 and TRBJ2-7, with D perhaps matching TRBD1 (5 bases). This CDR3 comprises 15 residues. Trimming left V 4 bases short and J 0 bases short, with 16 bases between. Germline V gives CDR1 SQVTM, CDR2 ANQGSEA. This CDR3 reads CSVVDSNTRSYEQYF. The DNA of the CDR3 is TGCAGCGTTGTAGACAGCAATACTCGCTCCTACGAGCAGTACTTC.

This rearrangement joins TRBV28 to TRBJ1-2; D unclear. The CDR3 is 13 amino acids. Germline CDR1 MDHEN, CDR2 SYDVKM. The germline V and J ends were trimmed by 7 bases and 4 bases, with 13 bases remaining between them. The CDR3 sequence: CASTPGKIYGYTF. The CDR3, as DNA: TGTGCCAGCACCCCGGGAAAGATCTATGGCTACACCTTC.

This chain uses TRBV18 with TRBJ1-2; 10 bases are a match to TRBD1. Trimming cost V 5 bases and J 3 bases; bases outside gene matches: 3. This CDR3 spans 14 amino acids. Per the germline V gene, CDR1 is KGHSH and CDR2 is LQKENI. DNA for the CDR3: TGTGCCAGCTCAAGCGGGACAGGGGACTATGGCTACACCTTC. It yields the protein CASSSGTGDYGYTF.

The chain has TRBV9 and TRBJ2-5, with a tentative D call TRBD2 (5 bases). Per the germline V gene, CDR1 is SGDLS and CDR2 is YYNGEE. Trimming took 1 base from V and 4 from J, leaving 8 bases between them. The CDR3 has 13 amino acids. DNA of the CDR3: TGTGCCAGCAGCGTACGGCTAGCAGAGACCCAGTACTTC. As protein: CASSVRLAETQYF. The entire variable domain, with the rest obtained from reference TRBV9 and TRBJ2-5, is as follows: DSGVTQTPKHLITATGQRVTLRCSPRSGDLSVYWYQQSLDQGLQFLIQYYNGEERAKGNILERFSAQQFPDLHSELNLSSLELGDSALYFCASSVRLAETQYFGPGTRLLVL.

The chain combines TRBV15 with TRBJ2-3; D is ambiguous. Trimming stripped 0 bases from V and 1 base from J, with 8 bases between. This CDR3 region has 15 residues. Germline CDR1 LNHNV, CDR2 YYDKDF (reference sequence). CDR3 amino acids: CATSRESAGTDTQYF. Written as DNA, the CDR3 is TGTGCCACCAGCAGAGAGTCGGCAGGCACAGATACGCAGTATTTT. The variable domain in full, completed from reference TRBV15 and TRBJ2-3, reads DAMVIQNPRYQVTQFGKPVTLSCSQTLNHNVMYWYQQKSSQAPKLLFHYYDKDFNNEADTPDNFQSRRPNTSFCFLDIRSPGLGDTAMYLCATSRESAGTDTQYFGPGTRLTVL.

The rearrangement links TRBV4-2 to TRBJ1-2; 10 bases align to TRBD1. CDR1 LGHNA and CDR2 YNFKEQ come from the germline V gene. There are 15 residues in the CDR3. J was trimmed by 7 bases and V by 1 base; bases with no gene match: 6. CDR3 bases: TGTGCCAGCAGCCAAGCCGGGACAGGGGACTCTGGCTACACCTTC. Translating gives CASSQAGTGDSGYTF.

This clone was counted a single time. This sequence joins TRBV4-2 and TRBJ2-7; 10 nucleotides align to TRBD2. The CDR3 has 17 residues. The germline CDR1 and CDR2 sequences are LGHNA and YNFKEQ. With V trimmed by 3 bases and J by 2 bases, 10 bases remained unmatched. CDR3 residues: CASSQDYQREGTYEQYF. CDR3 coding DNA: TGTGCCAGCAGCCAGGATTATCAGCGGGAGGGAACCTACGAGCAGTACTTC.

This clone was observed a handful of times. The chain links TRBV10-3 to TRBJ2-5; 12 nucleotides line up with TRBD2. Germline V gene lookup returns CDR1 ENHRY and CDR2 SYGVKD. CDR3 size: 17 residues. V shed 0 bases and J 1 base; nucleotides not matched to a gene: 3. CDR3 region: CAISESASGGAQETQYF. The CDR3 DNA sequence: TGTGCCATCAGTGAGTCAGCTAGCGGGGGGGCCCAAGAGACCCAGTACTTC.

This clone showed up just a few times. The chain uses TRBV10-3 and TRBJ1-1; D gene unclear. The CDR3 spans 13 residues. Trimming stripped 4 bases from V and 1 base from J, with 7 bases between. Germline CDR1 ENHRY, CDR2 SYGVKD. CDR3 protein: CAISATANTEAFF. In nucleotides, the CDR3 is TGTGCCATCAGTGCTACAGCGAACACTGAAGCTTTCTTT.

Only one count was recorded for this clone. The CDR3 DNA reads as TGTGCCAGCAGATCCTACCCCAATGAGCAGTTCTTC. It yields the protein CASRSYPNEQFF. The V and J genes are TRBV28 and TRBJ2-1; no reliable D call. V was clipped by 6 bases and J by 6 bases, with 9 bases between them. The CDR3 consists of 12 residues. The germline gives CDR1 MDHEN, CDR2 SYDVKM.

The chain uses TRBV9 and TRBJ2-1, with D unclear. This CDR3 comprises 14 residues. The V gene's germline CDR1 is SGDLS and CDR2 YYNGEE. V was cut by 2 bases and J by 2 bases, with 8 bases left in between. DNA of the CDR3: TGTGCCAGCAGCGTTTCGGAAACCTACAATGAGCAGTTCTTC. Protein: CASSVSETYNEQFF.